These 5 T cell receptor beta chains were all obtained from the same sample, sequenced in a study of T cells in Graves' hyperthyroidism and ophthalmopathy. TCR beta CDR3 regions were amplified from RNA. HTBI primers were employed in a first-round RT-PCR of the TCR CDR3. TCRdb re-called the multiplex PCR reads with MiXCR, one entry per CDR3 protein. The sample includes some 550,000 distinct CDR3 sequences, around 15% of them seen just once. What was sequenced was blood. The source of these receptors is a woman in her thirties or forties with Graves' ophthalmopathy.

DNA for the CDR3: TGTGCCTCCCCCGGGAGGGGCACTGAAGCTTTCTTT. Protein: CASPGRGTEAFF. The chain uses TRBV30 and TRBJ1-1, with D maybe TRBD1 (5 bases). Trimming shortened V by 7 bases and J by 4 bases, and 13 bases separated the two germline ends. This CDR3 comprises 12 residues. Germline CDR1 is GTSNPN and CDR2 is SVGIG (reference sequence).

This clonotype was recorded at least ten times. The CDR3 sequence: CASSSTGRHQPQHF. CDR3 nucleotides: TGTGCCAGCAGTTCAACAGGGAGGCATCAGCCCCAGCATTTT. This chain connects TRBV12-3 or TRBV12-4 to TRBJ1-5; tentatively, D is TRBD1 (6 bases). V lost 4 bases and J lost 5, with 12 bases in between. This CDR3 region has 14 residues.

This clonotype showed up many times. The chain links TRBV28 to TRBJ2-7; 8 bases line up with TRBD1. This CDR3 comprises 18 residues. With 6 bases clipped from V and 3 bases from J, the junction kept 19 bases outside the gene matches. Germline values: CDR1 MDHEN, CDR2 SYDVKM. This CDR3 is CASSVHGTGPHTRYEQYF. In DNA form, the CDR3 reads TGTGCCAGCAGCGTTCATGGGACAGGCCCCCACACACGCTACGAGCAGTACTTC.

This clonotype came up many times. The chain combines TRBV15 with TRBJ2-3, with 7 bases lining up with TRBD2. The V gene's germline CDR1 is LNHNV and CDR2 YYDKDF (reference sequence). The CDR3 extends over 15 amino acids. Losses at the gene ends were 1 base for V and 6 bases for J; bases not matched to a gene: 7. The CDR3 sequence: CATSRGGGASDTQYF. The DNA of the CDR3 is TGTGCCACCAGCAGAGGGGGGGGAGCCTCGGATACGCAGTATTTT.

To note about this clonotype: One base away lies a much larger clone, so this may be a sequencing read error. The V gene is TRBV11-2, the J gene TRBJ2-2; TRBD2 matches 8 bases. V trimming: 8 bases; J trimming: 4 bases; junction bases outside the gene matches: 15. The CDR3 is 17 residues long. Per germline, CDR1 SGHAT and CDR2 FQNNGV. In DNA form, the CDR3 reads TGTGCCAGCGGCTGGGCCGGAGGACTAGCCTTCACCGGGGAGCTGTTTTTT. Its protein is CASGWAGGLAFTGELFF.